Presented here are 8 T cell receptor beta chains from one specimen sequenced in a study of PD-1 blockade in classical Hodgkin lymphoma. Libraries were prepared by immunoSEQ multiplex PCR; TCRdb keeps only in-frame clonotypes and omits some of them. The sample comprises 15,000 to 20,000 clones, approximately 80% of which are singletons, and around 21% rests with the top ten. The time point denotes: cycle 4 day 1 (C4D1), after 6 weeks of nivolumab. Every single patient, without exception, relapsed after autologous stem cell transplantation, and brentuximab vedotin exposure varied. The sequences come from peripheral blood mononuclear cells (PBMCs), collected before the fourth cycle of nivolumab. These receptors were collected from a human donor with classical Hodgkin lymphoma.

The V and J genes are TRBV30 and TRBJ2-7, with D unclear. The CDR3 covers 12 residues. CDR1 and CDR2 (germline): GTSNPN, SVGIG (reference sequence). The V gene lost 1 base and the J gene lost 3 bases, with 7 bases spanning the gap. In DNA form, the CDR3 reads TGTGCCTGGAGTGATGGTCTCTACGAGCAGTACTTC. Protein: CAWSDGLYEQYF.

V and J are TRBV2 and TRBJ1-2, with 7 bases that match TRBD1. The CDR3 is 15 amino acids. V dropped 4 bases and J dropped 8; count of bases not matched to a gene: 13. Germline assignment: CDR1 SNHLY and CDR2 FYNNEI. DNA for the CDR3: TGTGCCAGCAGTGTAAGGGGGCGCCCTAATGAGGGCTACACCTTC. Its protein is CASSVRGRPNEGYTF.

This clone came up a few times. This chain uses TRBV30 with TRBJ1-3; D is ambiguous. The V gene lost 3 bases and the J gene lost 0 bases, with 6 bases spanning the gap. The CDR3 length is 13 residues. CDR1 GTSNPN and CDR2 SVGIG come from the germline V gene (reference sequence). In nucleotides, the CDR3 is TGTGCCTGGAGCCTGGCCTCTGGAAACACCATATATTTT. This gives the protein CAWSLASGNTIYF. Full variable domain (rest looked up from reference TRBV30 and TRBJ1-3): SQTIHQWPATLVQPVGSPLSLECTVEGTSNPNLYWYRQAAGRGLQLLFYSVGIGQISSEVPQNLSASRPQDRQFILSSKKLLLSDSGFYLCAWSLASGNTIYFGEGSWLTVV.

V gene TRBV30 combines with J gene TRBJ1-2; D remains unclear. The CDR3 has 12 amino acids. Trimming took off 4 bases at V and 4 bases at J, with 10 bases between the two ends. Germline loops: CDR1 GTSNPN, CDR2 SVGIG (reference sequence). The DNA of the CDR3 is TGTGCCTGGACCGGACTGAGCTATGGCTACACCTTC. Its translation is CAWTGLSYGYTF.

The chain joins TRBV6-5 to TRBJ1-1; D call uncertain. Per germline, CDR1 MNHEY and CDR2 SVGAGI. CDR3 length: 14 amino acids. V was shortened by 4 bases and J by 7 bases, with 16 bases between the two germline ends. CDR3 in amino acids: CASSLQTVAGEAFF. The CDR3 nucleotides are TGTGCCAGCAGTTTACAGACGGTGGCGGGTGAAGCTTTCTTT.

This sequence joins TRBV28 and TRBJ1-1; tentatively, D is TRBD1 (6 bases). Germline-derived CDR1 and CDR2 are MDHEN and SYDVKM. The length of the CDR3 is 15 residues. Deletions cut 4 bases from V and 6 bases from J, with 18 bases between. The CDR3 nucleotides read TGTGCCAGCAGTTATCCCCAGCAGGGGATTCCTGAAGCTTTCTTT. Encoded protein: CASSYPQQGIPEAFF. Complete variable domain (other parts from reference TRBV28 and TRBJ1-1): DVKVTQSSRYLVKRTGEKVFLECVQDMDHENMFWYRQDPGLGLRLIYFSYDVKMKEKGDIPEGYSVSREKKERFSLILESASTNQTSMYLCASSYPQQGIPEAFFGQGTRLTVV.

V is TRBV4-3 and J is TRBJ2-7; 10 bases align to TRBD2. V lost 0 bases, J lost 5 bases, and 4 bases stayed unmatched. The germline gives CDR1 LGHNA, CDR2 YSLEER. The CDR3 sequence is 15 residues long. The CDR3 DNA is TGCGCCAGCAGCCAAGAGCTAGCGGGAGCGAACGAGCAGTACTTC. Its translation: CASSQELAGANEQYF.

The chain uses TRBV29-1 and TRBJ1-1; no firm D call. This CDR3 spans 14 amino acids. Germline-derived CDR1 and CDR2 are SQVTM and ANQGSEA. Deletions cut 3 bases from V and 5 bases from J, with 16 bases between. DNA for the CDR3: TGCAGCGTTGACGTCATGGTGGAGAGGACTGAAGCTTTCTTT. Amino acids: CSVDVMVERTEAFF. Full variable domain (remainder filled in from reference TRBV29-1 and TRBJ1-1): SAVISQKPSRDICQRGTSLTIQCQVDSQVTMMFWYRQQPGQSLTLIATANQGSEATYESGFVIDKFPISRPNLTFSTLTVSNMSPEDSSIYLCSVDVMVERTEAFFGQGTRLTVV.